This TCR beta chain was sequenced during a study of OX40 agonist ivuxolimab in advanced cancers. TCRdb's table, derived via immunoSEQ multiplex PCR, lists solely in-frame clones and lacks some. The sample lists more than 60,000 clones, about 86% occurring once. Germline CDR1 GTSNPN, CDR2 SVGIG (reference sequence). The CDR3 is 13 residues long. Trimming pared 0 bases from V and 10 bases from J, leaving 15 bases between. The sequence was obtained from an adult with an advanced solid tumor such as melanoma, head and neck, liver or kidney cancer. The chain links TRBV30 to TRBJ1-1; no firm D call. This sample comprised CD4+ or CD8+ T cells sorted from blood, obtained in a trial of the OX40 agonist ivuxolimab. This chain's CDR3 is CAWSVGLGSLAFF. For the CDR3, the DNA is TGTGCCTGGAGTGTAGGGTTGGGGTCCTTAGCTTTCTTT.